These 19 T cell receptor beta chains were all obtained from the same sample, sequenced in a study of control samples from healthy donors and cancer patients. Profiling relied on immunoSEQ multiplex PCR, and the TCRdb table lists in-frame clones only, not all of them. The sample contains around 76,000 clones, less than 95% of which appear only once. The sequenced material came from blood. The receptor source for this set is a woman in her forties in good health.

The chain recombines TRBV27 with TRBJ2-3; 12 bases agree with TRBD2. V gave up 5 bases and J gave up 0 bases; unmatched junction bases: 9. Germline-derived CDR1 and CDR2 are MNHEY and SMNVEV (reference sequence). CDR3 length equals 18 residues. The CDR3 spells CASSHGTSGYTSTDTQYF. CDR3 coding DNA: TGTGCCAGCAGTCACGGGACTAGCGGGTACACTAGCACAGATACGCAGTATTTT.

The chain has TRBV30 and TRBJ1-5; D might be TRBD1 (5 bases). Trimming stripped 1 base from V and 5 bases from J, with 12 bases between. The CDR3 runs 14 residues. The germline CDR1 and CDR2 sequences are GTSNPN and SVGIG (reference sequence). The CDR3 DNA reads as TGTGCCTGGAGTGAGAGCGGGGGGGATCAGCCCCAGCATTTT. Protein: CAWSESGGDQPQHF.

The chain recombines TRBV6-5 with TRBJ1-5, with a tentative D call TRBD1 (6 bases). V dropped 6 bases and J dropped 2 bases, with 14 bases sitting between them. CDR3 length: 15 residues. CDR1 is MNHEY and CDR2 is SVGAGI in the germline V gene. The CDR3 DNA reads as TGTGCCAGCAGGAGGAGGGGGGCCGGCAATCAGCCCCAGCATTTT. It specifies CASRRRGAGNQPQHF.

This clone is a singleton in its sample. The chain is built from TRBV5-5 and TRBJ2-7, with a possible D match to TRBD2 (5 bases). Germline lookup yields CDR1 SGHKS and CDR2 YYEKEE (reference sequence). Between the trimmed V and J ends, which lost 0 bases and 3 bases, there was a span of 19 bases. CDR3 length: 17 residues. CDR3 protein: CASSLGAGGVVGYEQYF. The CDR3 DNA reads TGTGCCAGCAGCTTGGGGGCGGGTGGGGTGGTAGGCTACGAGCAGTACTTC.

This clone appeared many times. The rearrangement links TRBV6-1 to TRBJ1-6, with 8 bases fitting TRBD1. The CDR3 consists of 15 residues. V trimming: 0 bases; J trimming: 5 bases; junction bases outside the gene matches: 0. CDR1 is MNHNS, CDR2 SASEGT, per germline. The CDR3 is CASSEATGDNSPLHF. The CDR3 coding sequence is TGTGCCAGCAGTGAAGCGACAGGGGATAATTCACCCCTCCACTTT.

The chain combines TRBV5-5 with TRBJ1-2; 7 bases line up with TRBD1. The CDR3 consists of 12 residues. Germline V gene lookup returns CDR1 SGHKS and CDR2 YYEKEE (reference sequence). Trimming at V came to 7 bases and at J to 2 bases, leaving 2 bases not matched to a gene. CDR3 nucleotide sequence: TGTGCCAGCCGGGGACAGAACTATGGCTACACCTTC. Residues: CASRGQNYGYTF.

The chain combines TRBV4-2 with TRBJ1-1; 7 positions match TRBD1. Germline V gene data show CDR1 as LGHNA and CDR2 as YNFKEQ. V trimming: 0 bases; J trimming: 3 bases; junction bases outside the gene matches: 7. The CDR3 sequence is 16 residues long. The CDR3 loop reads CASSQEEGARHTEAFF. CDR3 in DNA: TGTGCCAGCAGCCAAGAGGAGGGGGCGCGCCACACTGAAGCTTTCTTT.

The V call is TRBV29-1, the J call TRBJ2-5; possible D gene TRBD2, 6 bases. V lost 7 bases to trimming and J lost 2 bases, with 14 bases between them. The CDR3 totals 13 residues. The germline V gene has CDR1 SQVTM and CDR2 ANQGSEA. The CDR3 DNA reads TGCAGCGCCCCGGGGGAGAGGCAAGAGACCCAGTACTTC. Translation gives CSAPGERQETQYF.

The gene calls are TRBV10-3 and TRBJ1-2; D not certain. Trimming shortened V by 2 bases and J by 6 bases, and 7 bases separated the two germline ends. The V gene's germline CDR1 is ENHRY and CDR2 SYGVKD. The CDR3 runs 12 residues. The CDR3 protein is CAISEVSNGYTF. The CDR3 nucleotides are TGTGCCATCAGTGAGGTATCTAATGGCTACACCTTC.

The rearrangement uses TRBV7-9 and TRBJ1-1; 7 positions agree with TRBD1. V was clipped by 10 bases and J by 3 bases; unmatched bases: 11. The germline CDR1 and CDR2 sequences are SEHNR and FQNEAQ (reference sequence). The CDR3 totals 14 residues. CDR3 DNA: TGTGCCACTAGAAGGGGGCGAGGGGACACTGAAGCTTTCTTT. Amino acids: CATRRGRGDTEAFF.

The genes are TRBV3-1 (or the pseudogene TRBV3-2) and TRBJ2-3; 8 bases map to TRBD2. J gave up 1 base and V 6 bases, and 6 bases lay outside the gene matches. CDR1 LGHDT and CDR2 YNNKEL come from the germline V gene (reference sequence). The length of the CDR3 is 15 residues. The CDR3 is CASSPQRERTDTQYF. Here the CDR3 DNA reads TGTGCCAGCAGTCCACAGCGGGAGCGCACAGATACGCAGTATTTT.

V and J are TRBV9 and TRBJ2-3; no clear D. Germline V CDR1 and CDR2: SGDLS, YYNGEE. Trimming removed 4 bases from V and 5 bases from J, with 26 bases in between. This CDR3 contains 18 residues. The CDR3 loop reads CASSPGLEGTLLLDTQYF. CDR3 DNA: TGTGCCAGCAGCCCAGGTTTGGAAGGCACTCTTCTATTAGATACGCAGTATTTT.

The J gene is TRBJ2-2, the V gene TRBV20-1; no firm D call. With 3 bases removed from V and 4 bases from J, the gap between germline ends came to 6 bases. There are 12 residues in the CDR3. Germline CDR1 is DFQATT and CDR2 is SNEGSKA (reference sequence). The CDR3 loop is CSASYGTGELFF. The CDR3 DNA follows: TGCAGTGCTAGTTATGGCACCGGGGAGCTGTTTTTT.

The chain carries TRBV18 and TRBJ2-7; D might be TRBD1 or TRBD2, each matching 7 bases. Trimming pared 6 bases from V and 0 bases from J, leaving 18 bases between. CDR3 size: 16 residues. CDR1 and CDR2 from the germline V gene are KGHSH and LQKENI. CDR3: CASSRREAGGSYEQYF. The CDR3 DNA reads as TGTGCCAGCTCCCGACGGGAGGCAGGGGGCTCCTACGAGCAGTACTTC. Together with reference TRBV18 and TRBJ2-7, the CDR3 gives the full variable domain: NAGVMQNPRHLVRRRGQEARLRCSPMKGHSHVYWYRQLPEEGLKFMVYLQKENIIDESGMPKERFSAEFPKEGPSILRIQQVVRGDSAAYFCASSRREAGGSYEQYFGPGTRLTVT.

The V gene is TRBV10-3, the J gene TRBJ1-5; D might be TRBD1 (5 bases). The germline CDR1 and CDR2 sequences are ENHRY and SYGVKD. Trimming removed 3 bases from V and 6 bases from J, with 18 bases in between. The length of the CDR3 is 16 residues. Here the CDR3 DNA reads TGTGCCATCAGTGACGCCTCTGCCGGGGGTCTTCAGCCCCAGCATTTT. Amino acid sequence: CAISDASAGGLQPQHF.

The rearrangement uses TRBV5-1 and TRBJ1-5; no firm D call. Trimming shortened V by 0 bases and J by 0 bases, and 7 bases separated the two germline ends. The germline V gene has CDR1 SGHRS and CDR2 YFSETQ. The CDR3 consists of 15 residues. CDR3 nucleotide sequence: TGCGCCAGCAGCTTGGGGGGTCATAGCAATCAGCCCCAGCATTTT. Protein sequence: CASSLGGHSNQPQHF.

The chain links TRBV5-4 to TRBJ1-2; a weak D match, TRBD1 (6 bases). The V end lost 2 bases, the J end lost 2 bases, and 10 bases lay between the germline ends. This CDR3 region has 14 residues. Germline V gene sequence: CDR1 SGHNT, CDR2 YYREEE (reference sequence). The CDR3 loop reads CASSLQGINYGYTF. The CDR3 nucleotides read TGTGCCAGCAGCTTACAGGGAATAAACTATGGCTACACCTTC.

V usage is TRBV27 and J usage is TRBJ2-5; no definite D call. The CDR3 spans 16 residues. CDR1 and CDR2 (germline): MNHEY, SMNVEV (reference sequence). V was shortened by 0 bases and J by 2 bases, with 13 bases between the two germline ends. The CDR3 coding sequence is TGTGCCAGCAGTTTATCGGATGTGGCGGCACAAGAGACCCAGTACTTC. Its protein product is CASSLSDVAAQETQYF.

The chain carries TRBV27 and TRBJ2-3; 11 nucleotides line up with TRBD2. V lost 9 bases to trimming and J lost 3 bases; unmatched junction nucleotides: 5. CDR1 is MNHEY, CDR2 SMNVEV, per germline (reference sequence). The CDR3 covers 14 residues. Here the CDR3 DNA reads TGTGCCAGTAGACTAGCGGGGAGTACAGATACGCAGTATTTT. Its translation is CASRLAGSTDTQYF.